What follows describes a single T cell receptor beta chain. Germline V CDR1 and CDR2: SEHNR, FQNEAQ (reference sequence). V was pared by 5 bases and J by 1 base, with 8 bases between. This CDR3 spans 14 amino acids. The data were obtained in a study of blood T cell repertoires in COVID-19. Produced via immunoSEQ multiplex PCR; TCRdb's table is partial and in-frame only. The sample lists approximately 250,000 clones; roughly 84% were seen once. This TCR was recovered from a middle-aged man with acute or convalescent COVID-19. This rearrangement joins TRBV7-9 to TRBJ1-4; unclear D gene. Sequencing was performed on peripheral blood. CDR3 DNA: TGTGCCAGCAGCCCTACGGGAACTAATGAAAAACTGTTTTTT. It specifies CASSPTGTNEKLFF.